This entry lists 2 T cell receptor beta chains sequenced from one sample in a study of a mutant IDH1 vaccine in newly diagnosed glioma. Time point denoted: week 35, safety follow-up. A single vaccine dose contained 300 ug of mutant IDH1 20-mer peptide, and topical imiquimod was used with it. Their target antigens are unknown. Produced via immunoSEQ multiplex PCR; TCRdb's table is partial and in-frame only. The table has tens of thousands of clones, 80% to 90% seen once. This specimen was PBMCs, taken from a glioma patient whose treatment included an IDH1 peptide vaccine. The source of these receptors is a man between 40 and 49 years old with glioma.

Only a few counts were recorded for this clone. The rearrangement uses TRBV2 and TRBJ1-4; no firm D call. CDR1 SNHLY and CDR2 FYNNEI come from the germline V gene. Trimming shortened V by 7 bases and J by 5 bases, and 8 bases separated the two germline ends. This CDR3 is 12 amino acids long. CDR3: CASILGNEKLFF. CDR3 coding DNA: TGTGCCAGCATCCTAGGAAATGAAAAACTGTTTTTT.

The rearrangement uses TRBV20-1 and TRBJ1-6; unclear D gene. Trimming shortened V by 2 bases and J by 10 bases, and 3 bases separated the two germline ends. Germline lookup yields CDR1 DFQATT and CDR2 SNEGSKA (reference sequence). The CDR3 consists of 10 residues. The CDR3 loop reads CSARYSPLHF. CDR3 nucleotide sequence: TGCAGTGCTAGATACTCACCCCTCCACTTT.